This is a list of T cell receptor beta chains from one sample in a study of blood T cell repertoires in COVID-19. Assay: immunoSEQ multiplex PCR; the TCRdb copy retains only in-frame clones and omits some. This sample carries 200,000 to 250,000 clones, over 70% of them seen once, and the ten largest clones take about 4%. Specimen: PBMCs or T cells enriched from blood (not recorded which). Source of these receptors: a woman in her twenties or thirties who had been exposed to COVID-19. Each CDR3 is given with its conserved first and last residue. D genes are given only for firm matches. Where a row states a size, it is once, few, many or the class of an expanded clone; other rows omit it.

v_call	cdr3_length	d_call	clone_size	j_call	cdr3_nt	cdr3_aa
TRBV10-3	15	TRBD2	-	TRBJ2-7	TGTGCCATCAGTGAGGAAGCGGGAGGTTTAGGCGAGCAGTACTTC	CAISEEAGGLGEQYF
TRBV23-1	15	-	once	TRBJ2-7	TGCGCCAGCAGTCAATCGTACTTACCGGGGGAGGAGCAGTACTTC	CASSQSYLPGEEQYF
TRBV29-1	13	-	once	TRBJ2-7	TGCAGCGTTCTGGCGGAAGACTCCTACGAGCAGTACTTC	CSVLAEDSYEQYF
TRBV4-2	16	TRBD2	-	TRBJ2-1	TGTGCCAGCAGCCAAGATCGGAGTAGCGGGAGTAAGGAGCAGTTCTTC	CASSQDRSSGSKEQFF
TRBV7-9	15	TRBD1	-	TRBJ1-1	TGTGCCAGCAGCTTAGGGGGACAGGGTAACGCTGAAGCTTTCTTT	CASSLGGQGNAEAFF
TRBV28	17	TRBD2	-	TRBJ2-7	TGTGCCAGCAGTACCGGGACACCGGGACTAGCGGATTACGAGCAGTACTTC	CASSTGTPGLADYEQYF
TRBV2	12	-	-	TRBJ1-2	TGTGCCAGCAAAGGGGGGGCGCGTGGCTACACCTTC	CASKGGARGYTF
TRBV5-3	13	TRBD1	many	TRBJ1-2	TGTGCCAGAAGCACAGGGGTGGATTATGGCTACACCTTC	CARSTGVDYGYTF
TRBV14	16	-	-	TRBJ1-6	TGTGCCAGCAGCCGAGGGGGGGGCAGGAATAATTCACCCCTCCACTTT	CASSRGGGRNNSPLHF
TRBV7-2	15	-	-	TRBJ2-3	TGTGCCAGCAGCTTGTGGGGGCCCGGCACAGATACGCAGTATTTT	CASSLWGPGTDTQYF
TRBV29-1	13	TRBD1	-	TRBJ2-7	TGCAGCGTTGATGGGGACAGGGCCTACGAGCAGTACTTC	CSVDGDRAYEQYF
TRBV11-2	17	TRBD2	-	TRBJ2-1	TGTGCCAGCAGCTTAGATCGGGTAGCGGGCAAATACAATGAGCAGTTCTTC	CASSLDRVAGKYNEQFF
TRBV3-1/TRBV3-2	19	TRBD2	-	TRBJ2-1	TGTGCCAGCAGCCAAGGACGGCCCCTTAGCGGGAGGCTCCATAATGAGCAGTTCTTC	CASSQGRPLSGRLHNEQFF
TRBV29-1	13	-	few	TRBJ1-1	TGCAGCGTTGGTCGAGGAGGCAACACTGAAGCTTTCTTT	CSVGRGGNTEAFF